One and the same sample provided the 32 T cell receptor beta chains below, sequenced in a study of OX40 agonist ivuxolimab in advanced cancers. Data came from immunoSEQ multiplex PCR; TCRdb stores just in-frame clones and leaves some out. The data hold roughly 64,000 clones, with around 93% observed a single time. The sample in question was CD4+ or CD8+ T cells sorted from blood, obtained in a trial of the OX40 agonist ivuxolimab. The receptor source for this set is an adult with an advanced solid tumor such as melanoma, head and neck, liver or kidney cancer.

The CDR3 bases are TGTGCCACCAGCAGAGATAAGGGTTCACAAGAGACCCAGTACTTC. Translating it yields CATSRDKGSQETQYF. The chain carries TRBV15 and TRBJ2-5; D is ambiguous. Trimming removed 0 bases at V and 2 bases at J, with 10 bases between. CDR3 size: 15 residues. CDR1 is LNHNV and CDR2 is YYDKDF in the germline V gene (reference sequence). The whole variable domain, filled in from reference TRBV15 and TRBJ2-5, reads DAMVIQNPRYQVTQFGKPVTLSCSQTLNHNVMYWYQQKSSQAPKLLFHYYDKDFNNEADTPDNFQSRRPNTSFCFLDIRSPGLGDTAMYLCATSRDKGSQETQYFGPGTRLLVL.

There are a few counts of this clone. The rearrangement uses TRBV5-5 and TRBJ2-1, with D maybe TRBD2 (5 bases). The CDR3 loop spans 15 amino acids. V lost 0 bases and J lost 2, with 9 bases in between. Germline values: CDR1 SGHKS, CDR2 YYEKEE (reference sequence). CDR3 amino acids: CASSLVLAPYNEQFF. CDR3 DNA sequence: TGTGCCAGCAGCTTGGTCCTAGCCCCCTACAATGAGCAGTTCTTC. Filled out from reference TRBV5-5 and TRBJ2-1, the complete variable domain reads DAGVTQSPTHLIKTRGQQVTLRCSPISGHKSVSWYQQVLGQGPQFIFQYYEKEERGRGNFPDRFSARQFPNYSSELNVNALLLGDSALYLCASSLVLAPYNEQFFGPGTRLTVL.

The count of this clone is one. The chain is built from TRBV2 and TRBJ2-2; 8 bases map to TRBD2. The CDR3 contains 16 residues. The germline gives CDR1 SNHLY, CDR2 FYNNEI. V was clipped by 7 bases and J by 0 bases; unmatched bases: 7. As DNA, the CDR3 is TGTGCCAGCAAAGGGCTAGCGGGTTCGAACACCGGGGAGCTGTTTTTT. Protein sequence: CASKGLAGSNTGELFF.

The chain links TRBV19 to TRBJ1-5; D gene unclear. The germline CDR1 and CDR2 sequences are LNHDA and SQIVND (reference sequence). Deletions cut 5 bases from V and 1 base from J, with 12 bases between. The CDR3 covers 15 residues. The CDR3 sequence: CASSLTGGSNQPQHF. The DNA for the CDR3 is TGTGCCAGTAGTTTGACGGGAGGGAGCAATCAGCCCCAGCATTTT.

The gene calls are TRBV7-9 and TRBJ2-1; 8 nucleotides agree with TRBD2. Germline V gene sequence: CDR1 SEHNR, CDR2 FQNEAQ (reference sequence). This CDR3 is 16 amino acids long. CDR3 nucleotide sequence: TGTGCGACCACTAGCGGCGCCTCCCGCTCCTACAATGAGCAGTTCTTC. It encodes CATTSGASRSYNEQFF.

The chain is built from TRBV7-8 and TRBJ2-7, with 7 bases matching TRBD2. From germline, CDR1 is SGHVS and CDR2 FQNEAQ. Losses at the gene ends were 5 bases for V and 6 bases for J; bases not matched to a gene: 10. CDR3 length: 14 amino acids. CDR3 DNA: TGTGCCAGCAGCCGGCGGGGGACGGATGGCGAGCAGTACTTC. Amino acids: CASSRRGTDGEQYF.

The V call is TRBV6-6, the J call TRBJ1-2; D gene uncertain. V lost 0 bases and J lost 1, with 6 bases in between. The germline V gene encodes CDR1 MNHNY and CDR2 SVGAGI (reference sequence). This CDR3 is built from 14 residues. DNA of the CDR3: TGTGCCAGCAGTTACTCCGCCCTTAACTATGGCTACACCTTC. This codes for CASSYSALNYGYTF.

The CDR3 DNA follows: TGCGCCAGCAGCCAAGGTGCCCAGCGGGAGTGGGACAATGAGCAGTTCTTC. This sequence encodes CASSQGAQREWDNEQFF. The gene calls are TRBV4-3 and TRBJ2-1, with 8 bases lining up with TRBD2. This CDR3 has 17 amino acids. Germline V lookup: CDR1 LGHNA, CDR2 YSLEER. V dropped 1 base and J dropped 5; count of bases not matched to a gene: 10.

On this clone: The sample has other DNA sequences that encode this CDR3 too. The genes are TRBV19 and TRBJ1-1; D is uncertain. Per germline, CDR1 LNHDA and CDR2 SQIVND (reference sequence). The germline V and J ends were trimmed by 6 bases and 5 bases, with 16 bases remaining between them. The CDR3 is made up of 14 amino acids. In nucleotides, the CDR3 is TGTGCCAGTAGCCGCCGACACCGGAATACTGAAGCTTTCTTT. The encoded protein is CASSRRHRNTEAFF.

This chain uses TRBV18 with TRBJ2-3; 9 bases are a match to TRBD2. The V and J ends lost 3 bases and 5 bases, in that order; junction bases with no gene match: 6. Germline CDR1 and CDR2: KGHSH and LQKENI. The CDR3 contains 15 residues. The CDR3 DNA reads TGTGCCAGCTCACCGCGGGAGGGAGCGGGAGATACGCAGTATTTT. Its translation is CASSPREGAGDTQYF.

The chain links TRBV5-1 to TRBJ1-3, with D possibly matching TRBD1 (5 bases). The V gene's germline CDR1 is SGHRS and CDR2 YFSETQ. The CDR3 is made up of 18 amino acids. Trimming took off 4 bases at V and 0 bases at J, with 20 bases between the two ends. In DNA, the CDR3 is TGCGCCAGCAGCCTCATCCAGGGTATCGAAGGCTCTGGAAACACCATATATTTT. This sequence encodes CASSLIQGIEGSGNTIYF.

The chain couples TRBV6-5 to TRBJ2-5, with D possibly being TRBD2 (6 bases). The J call may be in error: the DNA end matches TRBJ2-7 better. Germline V CDR1 and CDR2: MNHEY, SVGAGI. The CDR3 contains 15 residues. The chain's CDR3 is CASSYSPSASYEQYF. As DNA, the CDR3 is TGTGCCAGCAGTTACTCGCCTAGCGCGTCCTACGAGCAGTACTTC.

The chain links TRBV12-5 to TRBJ1-1; TRBD1 matches 7 bases. This CDR3 has 12 residues. The ends lost 4 bases at V and 5 bases at J; junction bases unmatched: 1. CDR1 LGHNT and CDR2 FRNRAP come from the germline V gene. Here the CDR3 DNA reads TGTGCTAGTGGTTCAGGGGGGACTGAAGCTTTCTTT. Its protein is CASGSGGTEAFF. Full variable domain (rest looked up from reference TRBV12-5 and TRBJ1-1): DARVTQTPRHKVTEMGQEVTMRCQPILGHNTVFWYRQTMMQGLELLAYFRNRAPLDDSGMPKDRFSAEMPDATLATLKIQPSEPRDSAVYFCASGSGGTEAFFGQGTRLTVV.

V is TRBV27 and J is TRBJ2-2, with D hard to call. Trimming took 0 bases from V and 7 from J, leaving 12 bases between them. The CDR3 runs to 15 residues. Germline values: CDR1 MNHEY, CDR2 SMNVEV (reference sequence). For the CDR3, the DNA is TGTGCCAGCAGTTTATCGACCCCAGGCGTCGGGGAGCTGTTTTTT. Protein sequence: CASSLSTPGVGELFF.

This chain links TRBV27 with TRBJ2-7; tentatively, D is TRBD1 or TRBD2 (5 bases each). V was trimmed by 1 base and J by 3 bases, leaving 7 bases between them. This CDR3 spans 13 amino acids. The V gene's germline CDR1 is MNHEY and CDR2 SMNVEV (reference sequence). The CDR3: CASSLWGNYEQYF. CDR3 DNA sequence: TGTGCCAGCAGTTTATGGGGGAACTACGAGCAGTACTTC.

A note on this clone: Within the sample, other DNA sequences also encode this same CDR3. The V gene is TRBV11-2, the J gene TRBJ1-1; D not certain. Trimming took 1 base from V and 1 from J, leaving 10 bases between them. From germline, CDR1 is SGHAT and CDR2 FQNNGV. CDR3 length: 15 amino acids. CDR3 nucleotide sequence: TGTGCCAGCAGCTTAGTAGGACTTAAGAACACTGAAGCTTTCTTT. It translates to CASSLVGLKNTEAFF.

The chain carries TRBV7-9 and TRBJ2-5; 8 bases align to TRBD1. Trimming at V came to 6 bases and at J to 0 bases, leaving 6 bases not matched to a gene. There are 15 residues in the CDR3. The germline V gene encodes CDR1 SEHNR and CDR2 FQNEAQ (reference sequence). The CDR3 here is CASSHDRGDQETQYF. CDR3 bases: TGTGCCAGCAGTCACGACAGGGGAGACCAAGAGACCCAGTACTTC.

The chain carries TRBV5-6 and TRBJ2-3; unclear D gene. The CDR3 has 15 amino acids. Germline V gene sequence: CDR1 SGHDT, CDR2 YYEEEE. The V gene lost 2 bases and the J gene lost 0 bases, with 10 bases spanning the gap. The DNA of the CDR3 is TGTGCCAGCAGCTTTTTTGTTTCTAGCACAGATACGCAGTATTTT. Translation gives CASSFFVSSTDTQYF.

The genes are TRBV5-6 and TRBJ2-5, with D possibly TRBD1 on 6 matching bases. In germline, CDR1 is SGHDT, CDR2 YYEEEE. V dropped 3 bases and J dropped 1 base, with 19 bases sitting between them. The CDR3 sequence is 17 residues long. The CDR3, as DNA: TGTGCCAGCAGCTCGACCGGGGCGGGCAGGGGCCAAGAGACCCAGTACTTC. Translating it yields CASSSTGAGRGQETQYF.

The chain has TRBV6-1 and TRBJ1-1; TRBD1 might be the D (5 bases). This CDR3 spans 15 amino acids. The V end was cut by 6 bases, the J end by 3 bases, with 17 bases between. Per the germline V gene, CDR1 is MNHNS and CDR2 is SASEGT. CDR3 protein: CASSHGRGGYTEAFF. CDR3 DNA: TGTGCCAGCAGCCACGGGAGGGGTGGGTACACTGAAGCTTTCTTT.

V usage is TRBV5-4 and J usage is TRBJ2-7; D gene ambiguous. This CDR3 has 14 residues. CDR1 SGHNT and CDR2 YYREEE come from the germline V gene (reference sequence). The V gene lost 0 bases and the J gene lost 4 bases, with 11 bases spanning the gap. CDR3 in amino acids: CASSLGAATYEQYF. The DNA of the CDR3 is TGTGCCAGCAGCTTGGGAGCAGCCACATACGAGCAGTACTTC.

The chain couples TRBV4-1 to TRBJ2-7, with 12 bases fitting TRBD2. Per germline, CDR1 MGHRA and CDR2 YSYEKL. With V trimmed by 4 bases and J by 4 bases, 5 bases remained unmatched. The CDR3 is 15 residues long. CDR3 loop: CASSRGLAGTYEQYF. The CDR3, as DNA: TGCGCCAGCAGCCGCGGACTAGCGGGGACTTACGAGCAGTACTTC.

This sequence joins TRBV9 and TRBJ2-7, with TRBD1 matching over 8 bases. After removal of 3 bases from V and 2 bases from J, the junction contained 7 bases not matched to a gene. The length of the CDR3 is 15 residues. In germline, CDR1 is SGDLS, CDR2 YYNGEE. The CDR3 protein is CASSGGQANTYEQYF. As DNA, the CDR3 is TGTGCCAGCAGCGGGGGACAGGCCAACACCTACGAGCAGTACTTC.

The chain has TRBV5-5 and TRBJ1-5; the match to TRBD1 covers 11 bases. Germline trimming cut 0 bases from V and 6 bases from J; bases unmatched to any gene: 5. The germline gives CDR1 SGHKS, CDR2 YYEKEE (reference sequence). The CDR3 is 16 residues long. The CDR3 here is CASSLGPGQGVQPQHF. The CDR3 region has the DNA TGTGCCAGCAGCTTGGGTCCGGGACAGGGGGTTCAGCCCCAGCATTTT.

The V gene is TRBV7-2, the J gene TRBJ2-1; no clear D. The CDR3 consists of 13 residues. V was shortened by 2 bases and J by 9 bases, with 11 bases between the two germline ends. The germline V gene encodes CDR1 SGHTA and CDR2 FQGNSA. The CDR3 reads CASSLYGEGEQFF. CDR3 sequence (DNA): TGTGCCAGCAGCTTATATGGGGAAGGTGAGCAGTTCTTC.

The J gene is TRBJ2-5, the V gene TRBV18; D gene ambiguous. This CDR3 contains 15 residues. V gave up 2 bases and J gave up 5 bases, with 15 bases separating them. Germline V gives CDR1 KGHSH, CDR2 LQKENI. The DNA for the CDR3 is TGTGCCAGCTCACCAAGCCTAGATGCTCGGGAGACCCAGTACTTC. This codes for CASSPSLDARETQYF.

CDR3 coding DNA: TGTGCCAGCAGTGAATTTAGCGCGTCAGGGACAGTGCCTCGGCCCCAGCATTTT. It is translated as CASSEFSASGTVPRPQHF. The chain is built from TRBV2 and TRBJ1-5, with 7 bases lining up with TRBD1. This CDR3 spans 18 amino acids. CDR1 and CDR2 from the germline V gene are SNHLY and FYNNEI. The ends lost 2 bases at V and 9 bases at J; junction bases unmatched: 19.

As for this clone: Other DNA sequences in the same sample also yield this CDR3. The chain couples TRBV4-1 to TRBJ1-2; no firm D call. V lost 1 base to trimming and J lost 2 bases, with 11 bases between them. In germline, CDR1 is MGHRA, CDR2 YSYEKL. This CDR3 is built from 15 residues. The DNA for the CDR3 is TGCGCCAGCAGCCAAGGTCTTTATCAGAACTATGGCTACACCTTC. Amino acids: CASSQGLYQNYGYTF.

The chain couples TRBV5-5 to TRBJ1-1; possible D gene TRBD1, 5 bases. The CDR3 contains 13 residues. The germline V gene has CDR1 SGHKS and CDR2 YYEKEE (reference sequence). Trimming removed 2 bases at V and 1 base at J, with 6 bases between. The CDR3 sequence is CASSFQGNTEAFF. The CDR3 bases are TGTGCCAGCAGCTTTCAGGGGAACACTGAAGCTTTCTTT. Complete variable domain (other parts from reference TRBV5-5 and TRBJ1-1): DAGVTQSPTHLIKTRGQQVTLRCSPISGHKSVSWYQQVLGQGPQFIFQYYEKEERGRGNFPDRFSARQFPNYSSELNVNALLLGDSALYLCASSFQGNTEAFFGQGTRLTVV.

This rearrangement joins TRBV18 to TRBJ2-3, with 7 bases fitting TRBD1. The CDR3 spans 15 residues. With V trimmed by 0 bases and J by 4 bases, 4 bases remained unmatched. From germline, CDR1 is KGHSH and CDR2 LQKENI. The CDR3 sequence: CASSPPTGVADTQYF. The CDR3 nucleotides are TGTGCCAGCTCACCACCTACAGGGGTTGCAGATACGCAGTATTTT.

This sequence joins TRBV10-3 and TRBJ2-1; D uncertain. Trimming removed 8 bases from V and 4 bases from J, with 12 bases in between. CDR1 ENHRY and CDR2 SYGVKD come from the germline V gene. The CDR3 consists of 13 residues. This chain's CDR3 is CAISIGDYNEQFF. The CDR3 DNA follows: TGTGCCATCTCCATCGGCGATTACAATGAGCAGTTCTTC.

The chain employs TRBV13 and TRBJ2-2, with 12 bases lining up with TRBD2. The V segment lost 7 bases and the J segment 2 bases; nucleotides outside the gene matches: 11. This CDR3 comprises 18 residues. Germline lookup yields CDR1 PRHDT and CDR2 FYEKMQ (reference sequence). CDR3 loop: CASNKALGLAGNTGELFF. The CDR3 DNA is TGTGCCAGCAACAAAGCGCTGGGACTAGCGGGCAACACCGGGGAGCTGTTTTTT.